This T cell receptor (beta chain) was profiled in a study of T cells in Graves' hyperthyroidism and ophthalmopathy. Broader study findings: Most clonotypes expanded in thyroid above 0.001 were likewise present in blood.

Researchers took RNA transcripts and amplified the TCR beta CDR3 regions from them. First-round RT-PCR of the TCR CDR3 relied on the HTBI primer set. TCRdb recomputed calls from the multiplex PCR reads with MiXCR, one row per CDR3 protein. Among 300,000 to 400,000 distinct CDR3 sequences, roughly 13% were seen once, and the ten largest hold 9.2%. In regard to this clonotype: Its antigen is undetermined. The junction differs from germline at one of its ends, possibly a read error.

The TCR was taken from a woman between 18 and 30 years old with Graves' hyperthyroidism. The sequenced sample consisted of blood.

CDR3 amino acids: CASTLMPGHLNTEALF. In DNA, the CDR3 is TGTGCCAGCACCCTGATGCCGGGACACCTGAACACTGAAGCTCTCTTT. This chain joins TRBV6-1 and TRBJ1-1; TRBD1 is a possible D gene (6 bases). The germline gives CDR1 MNHNS, CDR2 SASEGT. The CDR3 has 16 residues.